These T cell receptor beta chains were read from a single sample in a study of cytomegalovirus exposure and HLA in healthy donors. TCRdb's copy holds only in-frame clones and misses some; the assay was immunoSEQ multiplex PCR. Among 75,000 or so clones listed, approximately 81% were seen once. The source material was PBMCs. These receptor sequences come from a woman in her 30s in good health and CMV-seropositive. CDR3s include the opening cysteine and the closing phenylalanine or tryptophan. The order of the fields is clone size, J gene, V gene, CDR3 length, D gene, CDR3 DNA, CDR3 protein. The D gene is left open where the match is weak. Clone size is given for some rows only: seen once, a few or many times, or a class if the clone is expanded.

NA TRBJ1-2 TRBV6-6 12 TRBD1 TGTGCCAGCTTGGACAGGCCTCTTGGCTACACCTTC CASLDRPLGYTF
NA TRBJ2-1 TRBV14 13 NA TGTGCCAGCAGTCCGGGAACCAAATTACGGCAGTTCTTC CASSPGTKLRQFF
few TRBJ2-7 TRBV5-1 14 NA TGCGCCAGCAGCTTGGGACAGAGCTCCTACGAGCAGTACTTC CASSLGQSSYEQYF
NA TRBJ2-7 TRBV10-2 18 NA TGCGCCAGCAGTGGGCTGCTGACCGGGACATCCATCATATACGAGCAGTACTTC CASSGLLTGTSIIYEQYF
NA TRBJ1-1 TRBV19 14 NA TGTGCCAGTGGGTTACAGGGCGGGAACACTGAAGCTTTCTTT CASGLQGGNTEAFF
NA TRBJ2-1 TRBV6-6 14 TRBD2 TGTGCCAGCACCGGGACTAGCGGGAAGTATGAGCAGTTCTTC CASTGTSGKYEQFF
few TRBJ1-1 TRBV7-2 14 TRBD1 TGTGCCAGCAGCTCCAGGGGGCGAAACACTGAAGCTTTCTTT CASSSRGRNTEAFF
NA TRBJ1-4 TRBV2 13 NA TGTGCCAGCAGCACCCTAGAGGGTGAAAAACTGTTTTTT CASSTLEGEKLFF
few TRBJ2-1 TRBV6-5 13 TRBD1 TGTGCCAGCAGTGGGGACAGGGTCAATGAGCAGTTCTTC CASSGDRVNEQFF
NA TRBJ2-3 TRBV2 14 NA TGTGCCAGCAGTGAACAGCAGGGTGCAGATACGCAGTATTTT CASSEQQGADTQYF
NA TRBJ2-5 TRBV13 17 TRBD2 TGTGCCAGCAGCTTAAGCCCCCGACTAGCGGGTTTCGAGACCCAGTACTTC CASSLSPRLAGFETQYF